This is a list of T cell receptor beta chains from one sample in a study of blood T cell repertoires in COVID-19. Assay: immunoSEQ multiplex PCR; the TCRdb copy retains only in-frame clones and omits some. The sample contains approximately 260,000 clones, about 80% of which appear only once. The sequenced sample was PBMCs or T cells enriched from blood (not recorded which). All receptors derive from a man aged 50 to 60 who had recovered from COVID-19. CDR3s include the opening cysteine and the closing phenylalanine or tryptophan. D genes are given only for firm matches. Expanded clones are given a class, and other clones once, few, many or no size at all.

>TRBJ1-6|-|TRBV5-5|16|-
TGTGCCAGCAGCTACGCCTCGGGCCAGGGGAATTCACCCCTCCACTTT
CASSYASGQGNSPLHF
>TRBJ1-3|-|TRBV4-2|18|-
TGTGCCAGCAGCCAAGAAGAGGGTGTGGGTATCTCTGGAAACACCATATATTTT
CASSQEEGVGISGNTIYF
>TRBJ2-5|TRBD1|TRBV4-1|15|-
TGCGCCAGCAGCCTGATACCGGGACAGGGCGAGACCCAGTACTTC
CASSLIPGQGETQYF
>TRBJ2-1|TRBD2|TRBV6-2/TRBV6-3|18|-
TGTGCCAGCAGTTACTCACTAGCGGGGGGGAGCTCCTACAATGAGCAGTTCTTC
CASSYSLAGGSSYNEQFF
>TRBJ2-5|TRBD1|TRBV4-1|16|-
TGCGCCAGCAGCCAGCAGCTACAGGGGGCTCAGGAGACCCAGTACTTC
CASSQQLQGAQETQYF
>TRBJ1-3|-|TRBV14|16|-
TGTGCCAGCAGCCAAGATATCCCAGGCTCTGGAAACACCATATATTTT
CASSQDIPGSGNTIYF
>TRBJ1-1|TRBD1|TRBV6-5|15|-
TGTGCCAGCACGGGAACAGGGGGCCGGGCCCCTGAAGCTTTCTTT
CASTGTGGRAPEAFF
>TRBJ2-7|TRBD2|TRBV7-8|14|-
TGTGCCAGCAGCCCTAGCGGGGGGGCCCTCGAGCAGTACTTC
CASSPSGGALEQYF
>TRBJ2-3|-|TRBV6-2/TRBV6-3|12|-
TGTGCCAGCAGTTACTCTGAGAATACGCAGTATTTT
CASSYSENTQYF
>TRBJ2-2|TRBD1|TRBV19|16|-
TGTGCCAGTAGTATAGATCTGGGGACAGGTCTCGGGGAGCTGTTTTTT
CASSIDLGTGLGELFF
>TRBJ1-5|-|TRBV2|14|few
TGTGCCAGCAGTGAACGGCAGGGGAATCAGCCCCAGCATTTT
CASSERQGNQPQHF
>TRBJ1-6|-|TRBV10-2|18|-
TGCGCCAGCAGTGAGTCGCGCCAGACCGGAGCTAATAATTCACCCCTCCACTTT
CASSESRQTGANNSPLHF
>TRBJ1-5|-|TRBV6-2/TRBV6-3|12|-
TGTGCCAGCAGTTACGGGCAGGAAGGCAAGCATTTT
CASSYGQEGKHF
>TRBJ2-7|-|TRBV4-2|13|few
TGTGCCAGCAGCCAAGGCTTAGGGGTCGAGCAGTACTTC
CASSQGLGVEQYF
>TRBJ2-5|TRBD1|TRBV3-1/TRBV3-2|16|-
TGTGCCAGCAGCCCACGGACAGGAGGATTCCAAGAGACCCAGTACTTC
CASSPRTGGFQETQYF
>TRBJ1-1|-|TRBV9|11|many
TGTGCCAGCAGCTCCGTAACTGAAGCTTTCTTT
CASSSVTEAFF
>TRBJ2-1|TRBD2|TRBV19|14|-
TGTGCCAGTAGTTTCCAGCGGGGGGGCCATGAGCAGTTCTTC
CASSFQRGGHEQFF
>TRBJ2-1|-|TRBV11-3|15|-
TGTGCCAGCAGCTACAGCAGGGCAGGGTGGAATGAGCAGTTCTTC
CASSYSRAGWNEQFF
>TRBJ2-7|TRBD2|TRBV19|15|-
TGTGCCAGTTCGTTGGGACTAGCGGGGATCTACGAGCAGTACTTC
CASSLGLAGIYEQYF
>TRBJ2-3|TRBD2|TRBV4-1|17|-
TGCGCCAGCAGCCCCCTGATCGCGAGGGGCGGGGGAGATACGCAGTATTTT
CASSPLIARGGGDTQYF
>TRBJ1-1|-|TRBV27|14|-
TGTGCCAGCAGTCCAAACATTCTTTCCACTGAAGCTTTCTTT
CASSPNILSTEAFF
>TRBJ2-1|TRBD2|TRBV27|16|-
TGTGCCAGCTTAGGACTAGCGGGGCCCAAATACAATGAGCAGTTCTTC
CASLGLAGPKYNEQFF
>TRBJ2-1|-|TRBV18|16|-
TGTGCCAGCTCACCGCCACTAGCTCGGAGCTACAATGAGCAGTTCTTC
CASSPPLARSYNEQFF
>TRBJ2-7|TRBD1|TRBV7-2|16|-
TGTGCCAGCAGCTTATGGACCTCAGGGGGCTACTACGAGCAGTACTTC
CASSLWTSGGYYEQYF
>TRBJ2-5|-|TRBV19|14|-
TGTGCCAGTAGTATAAGGGGGGGGCAAGAGACCCAGTACTTC
CASSIRGGQETQYF
>TRBJ1-1|-|TRBV3-1/TRBV3-2|15|-
TGTGCCAGCAGCATCCGAGGGGGAAGTGGTACTGAAGCTTTCTTT
CASSIRGGSGTEAFF
>TRBJ2-2|-|TRBV2|15|-
TGTGCCAGCAGTAGGACAAGGCAGAACACCGGGGAGCTGTTTTTT
CASSRTRQNTGELFF
>TRBJ1-6|TRBD1|TRBV10-3|12|-
TGTGCCATCCGGGACAGTAATTCACCCCTCCACTTT
CAIRDSNSPLHF
>TRBJ1-1|-|TRBV15|16|-
TGTGCCACCAGCAGTCCGCGGACCGACAGTTCAAGAGAAGCTTTCTTT
CATSSPRTDSSREAFF
>TRBJ1-1|TRBD1|TRBV5-1|16|-
TGCGCCAGCAGCTTGCAGGGACAGGGAAAAGGCACTGAAGCTTTCTTT
CASSLQGQGKGTEAFF
>TRBJ1-1|-|TRBV4-3|14|-
TGCGCCAGCAGCCAGGGCAATACAGGCACTGAAGCTTTCTTT
CASSQGNTGTEAFF
>TRBJ1-2|-|TRBV7-3|15|few
TGTGCCAGCAGCTTAATTCAGACCGGGGAGAATGGCTACACCTTC
CASSLIQTGENGYTF
>TRBJ1-2|-|TRBV29-1|13|-
TGCAGCGGGGTTGACACCCTTAACTATGGCTACACCTTC
CSGVDTLNYGYTF
>TRBJ2-3|TRBD2|TRBV7-2|17|-
TGTGCCAGCAGCTCCGGCCGGCTAGCGGGTTTCGCAGATACGCAGTATTTT
CASSSGRLAGFADTQYF
>TRBJ2-1|TRBD1|TRBV9|15|few
TGTGCCAGCAGCGTCCGGGACAGGGGCTACAATGAGCAGTTCTTC
CASSVRDRGYNEQFF
>TRBJ1-2|-|TRBV5-8|12|-
TGTGCCAGCAGCCAGGGCTTACTTGGCTACACCTTC
CASSQGLLGYTF
>TRBJ2-3|-|TRBV28|15|-
TGTGCCAGCAGTTTGTCGGCGGGGTTCACAGATACGCAGTATTTT
CASSLSAGFTDTQYF